This T cell receptor (beta chain) comes out of a study of a mutant IDH1 vaccine in newly diagnosed glioma. Sequenced by immunoSEQ multiplex PCR; TCRdb stores in-frame clones only, minus some. The sample lists fewer than 30,000 clones, 80% occurring once. Sample time point: week 23, last vaccination. One vaccine dose held 300 ug of mutant IDH1 20-mer peptide and came with topical imiquimod. The CDR3 runs to 15 residues. Germline V gene lookup returns CDR1 SGDLS and CDR2 YYNGEE. V was pared by 0 bases and J by 1 base, with 8 bases between. This clone appeared a few times. Its target is unknown. The material was PBMCs, obtained from a glioma patient whose treatment included an IDH1 peptide vaccine. This sequence was found in a woman aged 18-30 years with glioma. The rearrangement links TRBV9 to TRBJ1-5; D is uncertain. The CDR3 coding sequence is TGTGCCAGCAGCGTAGAGGGCAGCAGCAATCAGCCCCAGCATTTT. Encoded protein: CASSVEGSSNQPQHF.